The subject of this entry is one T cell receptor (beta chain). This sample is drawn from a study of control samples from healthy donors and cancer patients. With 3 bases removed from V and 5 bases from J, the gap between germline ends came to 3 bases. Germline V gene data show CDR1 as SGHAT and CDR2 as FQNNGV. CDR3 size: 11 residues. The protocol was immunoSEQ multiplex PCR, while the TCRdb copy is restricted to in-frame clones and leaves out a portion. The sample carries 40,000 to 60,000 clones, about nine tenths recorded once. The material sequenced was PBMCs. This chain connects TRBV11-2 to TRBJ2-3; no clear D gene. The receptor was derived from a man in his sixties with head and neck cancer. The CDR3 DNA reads TGTGCCAGCAGCTTGAAAGATACGCAGTATTTT. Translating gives CASSLKDTQYF.